Sequencing of this TCR beta chain was carried out in a study of identifying expanded T cells in peripheral blood. Study-wide results and caveats: Variance in clone template counts between two-week samples significantly increased with total template count across all healthy donors. Technical replicates showed roughly 1.2 changed clones; two weeks approximately 15; four weeks 19.

The protocol was immunoSEQ multiplex PCR, while the TCRdb copy is restricted to in-frame clones and leaves out a portion. The data show 80,000 to 90,000 clones, about nine tenths seen once. This CDR3 region has 16 residues. V was pared by 4 bases and J by 1 base, with 6 bases of the junction left unmatched. From germline, CDR1 is SGHRS and CDR2 YFSETQ. Comment on this clone: Its target is unknown.

During the collection period, no donor immune events like infections were recorded. This chain uses TRBV5-1 with TRBJ2-5; 11 positions match TRBD1. The sequenced sample was blood. This sequence was found in a person aged 18 to 75 in good health. DNA for the CDR3: TGCGCCAGCAGCCTCGGGACAGGGGGGGCCCAAGAGACCCAGTACTTC. Translating it yields CASSLGTGGAQETQYF.